A single sample gave rise to the 23 T cell receptor beta chains below, sequenced in a study of shared clonotypes between healthy human individuals. Assay: immunoSEQ multiplex PCR; the TCRdb copy retains only in-frame clones and omits some. Found here are approximately 2,000,000 clones, approximately 90% of them singletons; the top ten hold about 0.36%. Sequencing was performed on naive CD4+ T cells from PBMCs. Subset in this sample: CD45RA+ positively selected. The receptors come from a man in his late teens or twenties in good health. Some clones in this sample may be carry-over from other donors' samples.

The rearrangement uses TRBV10-3 and TRBJ2-2, with D tentatively TRBD1 (5 bases). This CDR3 contains 14 residues. Deletions cut 10 bases from V and 1 base from J, with 13 bases between. CDR1 ENHRY and CDR2 SYGVKD come from the germline V gene. For the CDR3, the DNA is TGTGCCACCGACCAGGGATTGAACACCGGGGAGCTGTTTTTT. It is translated as CATDQGLNTGELFF.

This clone was detected only once. This chain uses TRBV9 with TRBJ1-4; D is uncertain. This CDR3 contains 13 residues. Germline V gene lookup returns CDR1 SGDLS and CDR2 YYNGEE. V was pared by 2 bases and J by 5 bases, with 7 bases between. The CDR3 loop reads CASSVSANEKLFF. The CDR3 DNA follows: TGTGCCAGCAGCGTGTCGGCGAATGAAAAACTGTTTTTT.

This chain connects TRBV28 to TRBJ2-2, with D perhaps matching TRBD2 (5 bases). V was trimmed by 4 bases and J by 1 base, leaving 13 bases between them. The CDR3 totals 16 residues. Germline V gene sequence: CDR1 MDHEN, CDR2 SYDVKM. The CDR3 nucleotides are TGTGCCAGCAGTTCAGGACTCACCCTGAACACCGGGGAGCTGTTTTTT. Protein: CASSSGLTLNTGELFF.

The chain employs TRBV28 and TRBJ1-1; no definite D call. CDR1 is MDHEN, CDR2 SYDVKM, per germline. The CDR3 totals 12 residues. The V end was cut by 7 bases, the J end by 3 bases, with 9 bases between. The CDR3 DNA is TGTGCCAGCATGCTAATGCACACTGAAGCTTTCTTT. Translation: CASMLMHTEAFF.

This clone was seen only once. The chain has TRBV19 and TRBJ2-1; 9 bases match TRBD2. This CDR3 region has 17 residues. CDR1 LNHDA and CDR2 SQIVND come from the germline V gene (reference sequence). Trimming at V came to 5 bases and at J to 7 bases, leaving 15 bases not matched to a gene. CDR3 nucleotides: TGTGCCAGTAGTTTAGGACTAGCGAGAAAACGGGAAAATGAGCAGTTCTTC. Its protein is CASSLGLARKRENEQFF.

The rearrangement joins TRBV6-1 to TRBJ1-2, with 8 bases fitting TRBD1. Looked up from germline, CDR1 is MNHNS and CDR2 is SASEGT. The junction had 8 bases not matched to a gene; V was cut back by 5 bases and J by 6 bases. The length of the CDR3 is 14 residues. In nucleotides, the CDR3 is TGTGCCAGCAGTCGGACAGGGTCTGCTGATGGCTACACCTTC. It encodes CASSRTGSADGYTF.

The V call is TRBV28, the J call TRBJ1-2; TRBD1 matches 10 bases. With V trimmed by 7 bases and J by 6 bases, 8 bases remained unmatched. This CDR3 has 14 amino acids. Germline V gene lookup returns CDR1 MDHEN and CDR2 SYDVKM. The CDR3 sequence: CASTTYGTGDGYTF. The CDR3 bases are TGTGCCAGCACTACCTACGGGACAGGGGATGGCTACACCTTC.

The gene calls are TRBV4-3 and TRBJ1-4; tentative D call: TRBD1 (5 bases). Germline V gene data show CDR1 as LGHNA and CDR2 as YSLEER. The CDR3 loop spans 15 amino acids. V lost 3 bases to trimming and J lost 8 bases, with 16 bases between them. Here the CDR3 reads CASSQGQGEREKLFF. The CDR3 coding sequence is TGCGCCAGCAGCCAGGGGCAGGGAGAAAGGGAAAAACTGTTTTTT.

This chain links TRBV7-2 with TRBJ1-2, with D unclear. V lost 2 bases and J lost 3, with 10 bases in between. The CDR3 has 14 amino acids. Germline values: CDR1 SGHTA, CDR2 FQGNSA. CDR3 in amino acids: CASSLRFRDYGYTF. CDR3 nucleotides: TGTGCCAGCAGCTTAAGATTTAGGGACTATGGCTACACCTTC.

The CDR3 here is CASSIAWATNEKLFF. The CDR3 nucleotides are TGTGCCAGTAGTATCGCGTGGGCAACTAATGAAAAACTGTTTTTT. The chain recombines TRBV19 with TRBJ1-4; no reliable D call. The CDR3 extends over 15 amino acids. Trimming removed 3 bases from V and 0 bases from J, with 8 bases in between. Per the germline V gene, CDR1 is LNHDA and CDR2 is SQIVND (reference sequence).

The J gene is TRBJ2-1, the V gene TRBV4-2; D remains unclear. V was clipped by 3 bases and J by 12 bases, with 12 bases between them. The germline CDR1 and CDR2 sequences are LGHNA and YNFKEQ. The length of the CDR3 is 12 residues. The CDR3 DNA reads as TGTGCCAGCAGCCAGTCAGTCGCCGCGCAGTTCTTC. Residues: CASSQSVAAQFF.

The gene calls are TRBV10-3 and TRBJ2-7; D perhaps matches TRBD1 (6 bases). Trimming removed 6 bases at V and 0 bases at J, with 18 bases between. The length of the CDR3 is 16 residues. Germline V gives CDR1 ENHRY, CDR2 SYGVKD. The CDR3 DNA reads as TGTGCCATCAGGGGGGCGGAATGGGCGAGCTCCTACGAGCAGTACTTC. Its translation is CAIRGAEWASSYEQYF.

V gene TRBV7-9 combines with J gene TRBJ2-3; D unresolved. The CDR3 loop spans 14 amino acids. The V and J ends lost 2 bases and 0 bases respectively, with 6 bases between them. Germline V lookup: CDR1 SEHNR, CDR2 FQNEAQ (reference sequence). The DNA of the CDR3 is TGTGCCAGCAGCTTATCGACTAGCACAGATACGCAGTATTTT. Encoded protein: CASSLSTSTDTQYF.

CDR3 sequence: CASSPQGANYGYTF. CDR3 DNA sequence: TGCGCCAGCAGCCCCCAGGGGGCTAACTATGGCTACACCTTC. This chain joins TRBV5-1 and TRBJ1-2, with 7 bases matching TRBD1. The germline gives CDR1 SGHRS, CDR2 YFSETQ. Trimming took 4 bases from V and 0 from J; bases not matched to a gene: 3. CDR3 length: 14 residues. Using reference TRBV5-1 and TRBJ1-2 for the parts outside the CDR3, the full variable domain is KAGVTQTPRYLIKTRGQQVTLSCSPISGHRSVSWYQQTPGQGLQFLFEYFSETQRNKGNFPGRFSGRQFSNSRSEMNVSTLELGDSALYLCASSPQGANYGYTFGSGTRLTVV.

This chain uses TRBV9 with TRBJ2-3, with 8 nucleotides matching TRBD1. Germline V gene sequence: CDR1 SGDLS, CDR2 YYNGEE. J gave up 1 base and V 1 base, and 5 bases lay outside the gene matches. The CDR3 loop spans 16 amino acids. This chain's CDR3 is CASSVSRGLGTDTQYF. CDR3 bases: TGTGCCAGCAGCGTATCCAGGGGGCTCGGCACAGATACGCAGTATTTT.

The V gene is TRBV9, the J gene TRBJ2-2; D is unclear. CDR3 length equals 13 residues. Trimming took off 4 bases at V and 4 bases at J, with 8 bases between the two ends. Germline V gene lookup returns CDR1 SGDLS and CDR2 YYNGEE. CDR3 nucleotide sequence: TGTGCCAGCAGCCGGAGTGGCACCGGGGAGCTGTTTTTT. Residues: CASSRSGTGELFF.

The chain has TRBV7-9 and TRBJ1-4; maybe TRBD1 (5 bases). Germline loops: CDR1 SEHNR, CDR2 FQNEAQ (reference sequence). The CDR3 spans 14 residues. Trimming cost V 0 bases and J 10 bases, with 12 bases left between them. In DNA, the CDR3 is TGTGCCAGCAGCTTAGCGTCGGCGGGGGGAAAACTGTTTTTT. It encodes CASSLASAGGKLFF.

This rearrangement joins TRBV30 to TRBJ2-2; 15 positions match TRBD2. Losses at the gene ends were 2 bases for V and 2 bases for J; bases not matched to a gene: 12. This CDR3 is 20 amino acids long. Germline CDR1 and CDR2: GTSNPN and SVGIG (reference sequence). Here the CDR3 DNA reads TGTGCCTGGAGTACGAAACTCGGGACTAGCGGGAGGACCAACACCGGGGAGCTGTTTTTT. This gives the protein CAWSTKLGTSGRTNTGELFF.

The chain carries TRBV11-2 and TRBJ2-5, with 10 nucleotides matching TRBD2. The J call may be incorrect, as the DNA end agrees better with TRBJ2-7. Germline V gene lookup returns CDR1 SGHAT and CDR2 FQNNGV. CDR3 length equals 15 residues. The CDR3: CASSPSSGSLHEQYF. The CDR3 region has the DNA TGTGCCAGCAGCCCTTCTAGCGGGAGTTTGCACGAGCAGTACTTC.

The rearrangement links TRBV5-1 to TRBJ2-1; 8 bases line up with TRBD2. V was clipped by 4 bases and J by 4 bases; unmatched bases: 10. The CDR3 contains 16 residues. Germline V gives CDR1 SGHRS, CDR2 YFSETQ. The CDR3 reads CASSRPTASGYNEQFF. For the CDR3, the DNA is TGCGCCAGCAGCCGCCCCACGGCTAGCGGGTACAATGAGCAGTTCTTC.

The J gene is TRBJ1-1, the V gene TRBV11-2, with 7 bases fitting TRBD1. V was clipped by 5 bases and J by 0 bases; unmatched bases: 3. Germline V gives CDR1 SGHAT, CDR2 FQNNGV. The CDR3 runs 14 residues. The CDR3 nucleotides are TGTGCCAGCAGCCAGGGACAGATGAACACTGAAGCTTTCTTT. Translating it yields CASSQGQMNTEAFF.

The rearrangement joins TRBV7-7 to TRBJ2-1; D gene uncertain. Germline CDR1 reads SSHAT; CDR2 reads FNYEAQ (reference sequence). Trimming took 4 bases from V and 9 from J, leaving 22 bases between them. The length of the CDR3 is 16 residues. The CDR3 DNA is TGTGCCAGCAGCTCCGGACGTGGCGCTGGGATTTTTGAGCAGTTCTTC. This codes for CASSSGRGAGIFEQFF.

The chain joins TRBV18 to TRBJ1-4; D is perhaps TRBD1 (5 bases). V was clipped by 1 base and J by 6 bases, with 15 bases between them. Germline V gene data show CDR1 as KGHSH and CDR2 as LQKENI. The CDR3 runs to 16 residues. CDR3 loop: CASSPRMSGRDEKLFF. The CDR3 DNA reads TGTGCCAGCTCACCACGGATGTCAGGGAGGGATGAAAAACTGTTTTTT. The full variable domain, in which reference TRBV18 and TRBJ1-4 provide the parts outside the CDR3, is NAGVMQNPRHLVRRRGQEARLRCSPMKGHSHVYWYRQLPEEGLKFMVYLQKENIIDESGMPKERFSAEFPKEGPSILRIQQVVRGDSAAYFCASSPRMSGRDEKLFFGSGTQLSVL.